The T cell receptor (beta chain) described here comes from a study of T cell responses to AZD1222 COVID-19 vaccine (dated by TCRdb to the early 2020s). With regard to the full study: A total of under 250 trial participants underwent TCR sequencing, of whom approximately 200 had received two doses of AZD1222 and 26 had received two doses of the MenACWY control vaccine. Trial participants were enrolled by age into subgroups of 18-55, 56-69 and 70-plus years, and around 140, 26 and 57 TCR-sequenced participants, respectively, were included in these subgroups. General findings and caveats noted by the study authors: Most participants were white British and females outnumbered males, and the authors suggested that clonal diversity may have been underestimated. Spike-specific TCR breadth and depth rose significantly after two AZD1222 doses compared with day 0 and with MenACWY recipients. Conclusions about previously exposed vaccinees were limited because only a handful of AZD1222 recipients were SARS-CoV-2 seropositive at baseline. In the small 56-69-year group, the increase in depth fell short of significance, most likely because of low power. Reportedly, close to half of the unique spike-specific TCRs recognized epitopes lying outside the regions that are mutated in the B.1.351 and B.1.1.7 variants. CD4 TCRs associated with the vaccine covered the entire spike protein, and the dominant responses were in regions 160-218 and 743-854. Because no samples from the day 14 peak response were available, repertoires could be characterized only after the peak T cell response.

The time point label corresponds to: about 28 days (+/-7) after the second vaccine dose. AZD1222 recipients given second doses at about 4 weeks or at about 12 weeks were pooled, since spike-specific TCR depth and breadth were not found to differ between the two schedules. Vaccinee samples were obtained from the UK trials COV001 and COV002, which included a single-blind randomized controlled phase 2/3 trial of AZD1222 (ChAdOx1 nCoV-19) in healthy adults. For TCRbeta chain sequencing, PBMC samples were collected from trial participants at day 0 and at day 28 after the second dose. The CDR3 regions of human TCRbeta chains were subjected to immunosequencing. As for the original processing: TCRs in the repertoires were matched against a reference library of SARS-CoV-2-specific TCRs that had been generated with the MIRA antigen-specificity platform. Breadth meant the fraction of unique TCRs that were SARS-CoV-2-associated, whereas depth meant the fraction of total T cells that were SARS-CoV-2-associated. Using the MIRA data, each spike-specific TCR was mapped to the spike region that the TCR reacts to and placed in a CD4 or CD8 class. Log10-transformed breadth and depth values were compared by one-way ANOVA with Sidak's multiple comparisons tests. TCRdb re-hosts the immuneACCESS table, in-frame sequences only. Its copies lack some clones; in the studies checked, an unresolved V gene accounts for under half of them, and the cause for the rest is not known. Clone size and V and J calls were adopted from that table, with D and trimming inferred from the DNA. This sample is represented by more than 95,000 clones; roughly 92% of them were singletons. The ten top clones hold roughly 1.5% of the sample.

The CDR3 sequence holds 15 residues, the cysteine and phenylalanine included. The DNA shown is the 45-base CDR3, in frame from base 1. The germline ends are 13 bases apart after V is trimmed by 4 bases and J by 6 bases. CDR1 and CDR2 are read off the germline V gene (reference sequence) as SEHNR and FQNEAQ. About this clone itself: Which antigen it targets is not known. Per-nucleotide qualities are absent, and no much larger clonotype sits a single base away.

The sequence derives from an adult who received the AZD1222 COVID-19 vaccine. Recombination linked TRBV7-9 to TRBJ2-6, and perhaps TRBD2 as D gene, on 5 matching bases. Specimen: peripheral blood, collected 28 days after the second AZD1222 dose. The DNA is TGTGCCAGCAGCTCCCGCTCGGGATTGGCCAACGTCCTGACTTTC. It translates as CASSSRSGLANVLTF.